Shown below are 22 T cell receptor beta chains from a single sample sequenced in a study of blood T cells in healthy people across ages. Together with a sample-barcoded 5' primer, a J-beta primer mix was included in a second PCR lasting about 7 to 12 cycles. TCRdb independently ran MiXCR on the 5' RACE reads; one entry per CDR3 protein. Among 650,000 to 1,000,000 distinct CDR3 sequences, more than 35% were seen once, and the ten largest hold roughly 18%. Sequenced input: blood. The receptors here all came from an older man in good health.

The chain employs TRBV20-1 and TRBJ2-5; 9 bases fit TRBD2. Germline assignment: CDR1 DFQATT and CDR2 SNEGSKA (reference sequence). The CDR3 consists of 13 residues. Trimming cost V 6 bases and J 5 bases; bases outside gene matches: 7. In nucleotides, the CDR3 is TGCAGTGCAAGGCTAGCGGGGAACGAGACCCAGTACTTC. Translating gives CSARLAGNETQYF.

The chain joins TRBV7-9 to TRBJ1-2; D is perhaps TRBD1 (6 bases). Between the trimmed V and J ends, which lost 5 bases and 7 bases, there was a span of 11 bases. Per the germline V gene, CDR1 is SEHNR and CDR2 is FQNEAQ (reference sequence). CDR3 length equals 12 residues. DNA of the CDR3: TGTGCCAGCAGCCCCGACAGGTTTGGCTACACCTTC. As protein: CASSPDRFGYTF.

This clonotype was counted a few times. The chain combines TRBV2 with TRBJ2-7; D may be TRBD1 (6 bases). Germline V gives CDR1 SNHLY, CDR2 FYNNEI. V was pared by 11 bases and J by 7 bases, with 24 bases between. The CDR3 has 14 amino acids. The CDR3 DNA reads as TGTGCCGGCTCAGGTGTCAGGGGTAATGGGGAGCAGTACTTC. Protein product: CAGSGVRGNGEQYF.

This clonotype was seen many times. The chain joins TRBV7-9 to TRBJ2-7; a possible D gene is TRBD2 (5 bases). The V end was cut by 2 bases, the J end by 0 bases, with 14 bases between. This CDR3 has 16 residues. From germline, CDR1 is SEHNR and CDR2 FQNEAQ (reference sequence). The CDR3 DNA follows: TGTGCCAGCAGCTTATCTATAAGCGGATCCTCCTACGAGCAGTACTTC. It codes for CASSLSISGSSYEQYF.

The rearrangement links TRBV29-1 to TRBJ2-1; no clear D gene. Germline V gives CDR1 SQVTM, CDR2 ANQGSEA. The CDR3 length is 12 residues. V dropped 4 bases and J dropped 8 bases, with 12 bases sitting between them. The CDR3 sequence: CSVVWGRYEQFF. The DNA for the CDR3 is TGCAGCGTTGTTTGGGGTCGATATGAGCAGTTCTTC.

This clonotype was seen more than once but under ten times. V and J are TRBV28 and TRBJ1-4, with D perhaps matching TRBD1 (5 bases). CDR1 MDHEN and CDR2 SYDVKM come from the germline V gene. Trimming took 6 bases from V and 5 from J, leaving 16 bases between them. The length of the CDR3 is 15 residues. The CDR3 reads CASSLVEGANEKLFF. The CDR3 nucleotides read TGTGCCAGCAGCTTGGTCGAAGGGGCGAATGAAAAACTGTTTTTT.

This clonotype was counted at least ten times. CDR3 amino acids: CASSGGRNIQYF. DNA for the CDR3: TGTGCCAGCAGCGGGGGAAGAAACATTCAGTACTTC. The chain joins TRBV6-6 to TRBJ2-4, with D tentatively TRBD2 (6 bases). This CDR3 region has 12 residues. Trimming stripped 6 bases from V and 6 bases from J, with 9 bases between. Per germline, CDR1 MNHNY and CDR2 SVGAGI (reference sequence).

This clonotype showed up just a few times. This chain joins TRBV6-5 and TRBJ2-1; TRBD2 might be the D (7 bases). Germline V gives CDR1 MNHEY, CDR2 SVGAGI. Trimming removed 6 bases from V and 9 bases from J, with 18 bases in between. The CDR3 contains 14 residues. The CDR3 spells CASSPNRGAFEQFF. The CDR3 region has the DNA TGTGCCAGCAGCCCCAACCGGGGGGCGTTTGAGCAGTTCTTC.

This clonotype has a count of ten or more. This chain uses TRBV10-3 with TRBJ2-3; D is possibly TRBD2 (6 bases). Germline assignment: CDR1 ENHRY and CDR2 SYGVKD. The CDR3 is 15 amino acids. Trimming pared 6 bases from V and 0 bases from J, leaving 13 bases between. This chain's CDR3 is CAISAGRWSTDTQYF. For the CDR3, the DNA is TGTGCCATCAGCGCAGGGAGGTGGAGCACAGATACGCAGTATTTT.

With regard to this clonotype: Just one base apart from a much larger clone, this may be a read error. This chain uses TRBV29-1 with TRBJ2-1; 8 nucleotides match TRBD1. Looked up from germline, CDR1 is SQVTM and CDR2 is ANQGSEA. V was clipped by 4 bases and J by 10 bases; unmatched bases: 9. CDR3 length equals 13 residues. The CDR3 region has the DNA TGCAGCGTTGCCGGGACAGGTATTTCCGAGCAGTTCTTC. Its translation: CSVAGTGISEQFF.

The table lists this clonotype with a few counts. V gene TRBV5-1 combines with J gene TRBJ2-1, with a weak D call TRBD2 (6 bases). Germline loops: CDR1 SGHRS, CDR2 YFSETQ. The CDR3 totals 13 residues. The ends were cut back, 5 bases at V and 5 bases at J, with 11 bases in the middle. The CDR3 coding sequence is TGCGCCAGCAGTCGGGTAGCGGACAATGAGCAGTTCTTC. Translated: CASSRVADNEQFF.

V gene TRBV29-1 combines with J gene TRBJ2-1; D tentatively fits TRBD1 or TRBD2 (5 bases each). Germline loops: CDR1 SQVTM, CDR2 ANQGSEA. Between the trimmed V and J ends, which lost 4 bases and 0 bases, there was a span of 10 bases. The CDR3 has 14 amino acids. CDR3 in DNA: TGCAGCGTTGGAGGGGCCGGCTCCTACAATGAGCAGTTCTTC. Encoded protein: CSVGGAGSYNEQFF.

This chain uses TRBV6-6 with TRBJ2-1; 8 bases align to TRBD1. Trimming took 6 bases from V and 4 from J; bases not matched to a gene: 5. CDR3 size: 14 residues. Per the germline V gene, CDR1 is MNHNY and CDR2 is SVGAGI (reference sequence). DNA for the CDR3: TGTGCCAGCAGGCGCCAGGGGGCTTACAATGAGCAGTTCTTC. Translated, it gives CASRRQGAYNEQFF.

This clonotype was counted once. The chain recombines TRBV29-1 with TRBJ2-7; D is unresolved. Germline CDR1 is SQVTM and CDR2 is ANQGSEA. The CDR3 has 14 amino acids. V lost 0 bases to trimming and J lost 0 bases, with 9 bases between them. CDR3 sequence reads: CSVEDNTVSYEQYF. The CDR3 DNA sequence: TGCAGCGTTGAAGATAATACGGTCTCCTACGAGCAGTACTTC.

This clonotype was counted only a few times. The chain uses TRBV2 and TRBJ2-7; 8 bases fit TRBD1. CDR1 is SNHLY and CDR2 is FYNNEI in the germline V gene. V trimming: 7 bases; J trimming: 0 bases; junction bases outside the gene matches: 5. The CDR3 runs to 14 residues. CDR3 sequence (DNA): TGTGCCAGCAAAGGGGACAGGAACTCCTACGAGCAGTACTTC. Amino acid sequence: CASKGDRNSYEQYF.

This clonotype showed up just once. A much larger clone lies a single base off, so this may be a read error. A read error is likely, as this CDR3 ends without the conserved phenylalanine or tryptophan. The genes are TRBV4-3 and TRBJ2-1; 7 positions agree with TRBD2. CDR1 is LGHNA and CDR2 is YSLEER in the germline V gene. This CDR3 comprises 15 residues. Trimming took 1 base from V and 8 from J; bases not matched to a gene: 8. As DNA, the CDR3 is TGCGCCAGCAGCCAAGGACCGGGGAGGGGCGATGAGCAGTTCTTA. It codes for CASSQGPGRGDEQFL.

The chain combines TRBV20-1 with TRBJ1-5; D remains ambiguous. This CDR3 is built from 12 residues. CDR1 is DFQATT and CDR2 is SNEGSKA in the germline V gene (reference sequence). V gave up 6 bases and J gave up 0 bases, with 6 bases separating them. The CDR3 DNA follows: TGCAGTGCGTTAGTTAGCAATCAGCCCCAGCATTTT. Residues: CSALVSNQPQHF.

This sequence joins TRBV27 and TRBJ1-1; 9 nucleotides match TRBD1. The germline CDR1 and CDR2 sequences are MNHEY and SMNVEV (reference sequence). V shed 6 bases and J 4 bases; nucleotides not matched to a gene: 3. The CDR3 runs 13 residues. This CDR3 is CASRRTGVTEAFF. CDR3 bases: TGTGCCAGCAGGAGGACAGGGGTCACTGAAGCTTTCTTT.

As DNA, the CDR3 is TGCAGTGCTAGAGAACTACGGACTAATTCACCCCTCCACTTT. Translated: CSARELRTNSPLHF. This chain connects TRBV20-1 to TRBJ1-6, with D hard to call. In germline, CDR1 is DFQATT, CDR2 SNEGSKA (reference sequence). Trimming pared 0 bases from V and 6 bases from J, leaving 9 bases between. This CDR3 has 14 residues.

This chain connects TRBV12-3 or TRBV12-4 to TRBJ2-6; TRBD1 matches at 9 bases. J was trimmed by 2 bases and V by 3 bases; bases with no gene match: 8. This CDR3 has 18 amino acids. The CDR3 nucleotides read TGTGCCAGCAGTTTGAGGGACAGGGAGGTAGCTGGGGCCAACGTCCTGACTTTC. Translating it yields CASSLRDREVAGANVLTF.

The chain is built from TRBV13 and TRBJ2-7; D is unclear. The last part of the DNA fits TRBJ2-5 better; the J call may be wrong. This CDR3 is built from 12 residues. CDR1 PRHDT and CDR2 FYEKMQ come from the germline V gene (reference sequence). The CDR3, as DNA: TGTGCCAGCAGCTCGACGGTAGAGACCCAGTACTTC. Its translation: CASSSTVETQYF.

This clonotype occurred many times. The V and J genes are TRBV20-1 and TRBJ2-3; the match to TRBD2 covers 11 bases. The CDR3 covers 15 residues. Unmatched junction bases numbered 5, after V lost 4 bases and J lost 2 bases. Germline values: CDR1 DFQATT, CDR2 SNEGSKA (reference sequence). CDR3 DNA: TGCAGTGCTACGGGACTAGCGGCGATCACAGATACGCAGTATTTT. It translates to CSATGLAAITDTQYF.